A selection of T cell receptor beta chains follows, all from one sample in a study of cytomegalovirus exposure and HLA in healthy donors. Method: immunoSEQ multiplex PCR; TCRdb's copy keeps in-frame clones and lacks some. The sample lists more than 90,000 clones, about 80% occurring once. Sequenced material: PBMCs. Receptors were obtained from a man in his forties in good health and CMV-seropositive. The CDR3 runs from the conserved cysteine through the conserved F or W. The D gene is left open where the match is weak. Not every row has a clone size; where given, it reads once, few, many or a size class.

j_call v_call d_call clone_size cdr3_aa cdr3_nt
TRBJ1-6 TRBV11-3 . . CASSFGKIPNSPLHF TGTGCCAGCAGCTTTGGCAAAATCCCGAATTCACCCCTCCACTTT
TRBJ2-3 TRBV4-1 TRBD1 . CASSRGTGSPDTQYF TGCGCCAGCAGTCGGGGGACAGGGTCCCCAGATACGCAGTATTTT
TRBJ2-5 TRBV5-1 TRBD1 . CASSHKGQGGETQHF TGCGCCAGCAGCCACAAAGGACAGGGAGGAGAGACCCAGCACTTC
TRBJ2-1 TRBV18 TRBD1 . CASLRTGINEQFF TGTGCCAGCTTGAGGACAGGGATTAATGAGCAGTTCTTC
TRBJ2-2 TRBV27 . . CASSLIAGGELFF TGTGCCAGCAGTTTGATTGCGGGCGGGGAGCTGTTTTTT
TRBJ2-5 TRBV19 . . CASSGGAETQYF TGTGCCAGTAGTGGGGGGGCAGAGACCCAGTACTTC
TRBJ2-7 TRBV7-6 TRBD1 medium-sized CASSANRGHLDEQYF TGTGCCAGCAGCGCTAACAGGGGGCATTTGGATGAGCAGTACTTC
TRBJ1-3 TRBV5-1 . . CASSLAAGNSGNTIYF TGCGCCAGCAGCTTGGCCGCAGGAAACTCTGGAAACACCATATATTTT
TRBJ1-6 TRBV12-5 . . CASGLVLVGQGLGSYNSPLHF TGTGCTAGTGGTTTGGTACTGGTAGGGCAGGGCTTGGGCTCCTATAATTCACCCCTCCACTTT
TRBJ1-6 TRBV27 . once CASSIGQGPLNSPLHF TGTGCCAGCAGCATAGGGCAGGGGCCCCTAAATTCACCCCTCCACTTT
TRBJ2-1 TRBV9 TRBD2 . CASSVGGRGGRDEQFF TGTGCCAGCAGCGTAGGTGGGCGGGGGGGAAGGGATGAGCAGTTCTTC
TRBJ2-7 TRBV9 TRBD1 . CASSPTDRVAYEQYF TGTGCCAGCAGCCCTACGGACAGGGTAGCCTACGAGCAGTACTTC
TRBJ2-7 TRBV6-6 . . CASSFAPEVTYEQYF TGTGCCAGCAGTTTTGCACCCGAGGTCACCTACGAGCAGTACTTC
TRBJ1-2 TRBV5-1 . many CASTPSPGNYGYTF TGCGCCAGCACCCCGAGCCCGGGGAACTATGGCTACACCTTC
TRBJ2-5 TRBV5-5 TRBD1 . CASSWTGVQETQYF TGTGCCAGCAGCTGGACAGGGGTTCAGGAGACCCAGTACTTC
TRBJ2-1 TRBV10-1 TRBD2 . CASIKTSGRVWGSYNEQFF TGCGCCAGCATCAAGACTAGCGGGAGAGTTTGGGGCTCCTACAATGAGCAGTTCTTC
TRBJ2-3 TRBV29-1 . . CSVFSGVDTQYF TGCAGCGTGTTTTCGGGAGTCGATACGCAGTATTTT
TRBJ2-5 TRBV5-1 . . CASEAQGGQTQYF TGCGCCAGCGAGGCCCAGGGGGGTCAGACCCAGTACTTC
TRBJ2-5 TRBV5-1 . . CASSLESRTGETQYF TGCGCCAGCAGCTTGGAATCGAGGACTGGAGAGACCCAGTACTTC
TRBJ2-7 TRBV15 TRBD1 once CATGPDRTGGLGGEQYF TGTGCCACAGGCCCTGATCGGACAGGGGGCCTTGGCGGCGAGCAGTACTTC
TRBJ1-5 TRBV27 . . CASSLQGWGNNQPQHF TGTGCCAGCAGTCTACAGGGATGGGGTAACAATCAGCCCCAGCATTTT
TRBJ1-1 TRBV11-3 . . CASNKGDWEANKAFF TGTGCCAGCAACAAGGGGGATTGGGAAGCGAATAAGGCTTTCTTT
TRBJ2-5 TRBV6-5 . . CASSYVGVQETQYF TGTGCCAGCAGTTACGTAGGGGTCCAAGAGACCCAGTACTTC
TRBJ2-2 TRBV2 TRBD1 . CASSADRGDTGELFF TGTGCCAGCAGTGCCGACAGGGGGGACACCGGGGAGCTGTTTTTT
TRBJ2-1 TRBV7-7 . . CASSLGGGEGREQFF TGTGCTAGCAGCTTAGGGGGGGGTGAGGGCCGGGAGCAGTTCTTC
TRBJ1-2 TRBV2 TRBD1 . CASTSSRDRDYGYTF TGTGCCAGCACCTCAAGCCGGGACAGGGACTATGGCTACACCTTC
TRBJ2-7 TRBV7-9 TRBD1 . CASSRANQGAGRREQYF TGTGCCAGCAGCCGCGCAAACCAGGGGGCTGGCCGGCGCGAGCAGTACTTC
TRBJ2-1 TRBV6-5 . . CASRLSSYNEQFF TGTGCCAGCAGACTGTCCTCCTACAATGAGCAGTTCTTC
TRBJ2-7 TRBV28 TRBD2 few CASRDTSGGLWEQYF TGTGCCAGCAGGGACACTAGCGGGGGTTTATGGGAGCAGTACTTC
TRBJ2-7 TRBV28 . . CASTLGQSGYYEQYF TGTGCCAGCACCCTCGGACAGTCGGGATACTACGAGCAGTACTTC
TRBJ1-2 TRBV19 TRBD1 . CASRRDRAGNYGYTF TGTGCCAGTAGGCGCGACAGGGCTGGAAATTATGGCTACACCTTC
TRBJ2-7 TRBV5-6 TRBD2 . CASSLGGGGTYEQYF TGTGCCAGCAGCTTGGGGGGCGGGGGAACCTACGAGCAGTACTTC
TRBJ1-6 TRBV19 . once CASSEQIGNSPLHF TGTGCCAGCTCCGAACAGATAGGCAATTCACCCCTCCACTTT
TRBJ2-7 TRBV10-3 TRBD1 . CAITGQGAYEQYF TGTGCCATCACTGGACAGGGGGCCTACGAGCAGTACTTC
TRBJ2-5 TRBV5-8 TRBD2 . CASSLWTSGGKKETQYF TGTGCCAGCAGCTTGTGGACTAGCGGGGGGAAAAAAGAGACCCAGTACTTC
TRBJ1-1 TRBV18 . . CASSLTPGPMNTEAFF TGTGCCAGCTCACTAACACCGGGTCCCATGAACACTGAAGCTTTCTTT